This record looks at one TCR beta chain sequence and its context. This record comes from a study of T cell changes during pregnancy in multiple sclerosis. Profiling relied on immunoSEQ multiplex PCR, and the TCRdb table lists in-frame clones only, not all of them. The sample includes about 92,000 clones, approximately 95% of them seen just once. The ends were cut back, 4 bases at V and 4 bases at J, with 17 bases in the middle. Per the germline V gene, CDR1 is SGHRS and CDR2 is YFSETQ. The CDR3 sequence is 15 residues long. The source of this sequence is a female donor with multiple sclerosis, enrolled in a pregnancy study. Sequenced here: peripheral blood, sampled in the first trimester of pregnancy. The V call is TRBV5-1, the J call TRBJ2-5; D unresolved. The CDR3 nucleotides are TGCGCCAGCAGCATGTCGGGTAGGAACGGAGAGACCCAGTACTTC. It is translated as CASSMSGRNGETQYF.